This T cell receptor beta chain appears in the sequencing data of a study of shared clonotypes between healthy human individuals. This CDR3 comprises 17 residues. Germline CDR1 and CDR2: SGHAT and FQNNGV. Trimming left V 0 bases short and J 0 bases short, with 15 bases between. Sorted-subset replicate PCRs used about 190 ng of genomic DNA. This amount corresponded to 30,000 to 35,000 T cell genomes. Only in-frame clones appear in the TCRdb table, and some are missing; sequencing was by immunoSEQ multiplex PCR. The table has 1,400,000 or so clones, 98% to 99% seen once; the top ten hold about 0.34%. The rearrangement uses TRBV11-2 and TRBJ2-7; tentative D call: TRBD2 (6 bases). The clonotype originates from a man between 25 and 39 years old in good health. The sequencing input was naive CD4+ T cells sorted from blood. Sample subset: CD45RA+ positively selected. Written as DNA, the CDR3 is TGTGCCAGCAGCTTAGAGGGGCGGGGCAGGCGCTCCTACGAGCAGTACTTC. Amino acid sequence: CASSLEGRGRRSYEQYF.